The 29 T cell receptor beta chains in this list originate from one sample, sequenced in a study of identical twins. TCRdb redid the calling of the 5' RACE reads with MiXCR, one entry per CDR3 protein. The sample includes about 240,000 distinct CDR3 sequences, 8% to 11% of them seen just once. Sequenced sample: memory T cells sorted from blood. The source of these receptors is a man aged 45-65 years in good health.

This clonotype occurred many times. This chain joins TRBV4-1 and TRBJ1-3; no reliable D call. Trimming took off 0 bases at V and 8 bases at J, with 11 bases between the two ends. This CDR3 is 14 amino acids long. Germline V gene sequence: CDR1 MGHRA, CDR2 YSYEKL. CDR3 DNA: TGCGCCAGCAGCCAAGATCCCCGTGCGGACACCATATATTTT. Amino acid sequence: CASSQDPRADTIYF.

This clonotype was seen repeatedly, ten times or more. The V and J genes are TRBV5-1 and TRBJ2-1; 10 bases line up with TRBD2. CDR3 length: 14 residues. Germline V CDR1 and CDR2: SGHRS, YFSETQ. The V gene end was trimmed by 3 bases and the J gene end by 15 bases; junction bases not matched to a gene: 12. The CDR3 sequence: CASSSLLAGGFRFF. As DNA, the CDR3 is TGCGCCAGCAGCTCCCTTTTAGCGGGAGGATTCAGGTTCTTC.

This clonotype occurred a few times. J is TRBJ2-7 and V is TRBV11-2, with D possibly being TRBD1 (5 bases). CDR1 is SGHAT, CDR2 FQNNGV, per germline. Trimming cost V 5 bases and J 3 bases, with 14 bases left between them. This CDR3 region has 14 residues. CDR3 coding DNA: TGTGCCAGCAGCAAGGACCTCAGGGTCTACGAGCAGTACTTC. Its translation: CASSKDLRVYEQYF.

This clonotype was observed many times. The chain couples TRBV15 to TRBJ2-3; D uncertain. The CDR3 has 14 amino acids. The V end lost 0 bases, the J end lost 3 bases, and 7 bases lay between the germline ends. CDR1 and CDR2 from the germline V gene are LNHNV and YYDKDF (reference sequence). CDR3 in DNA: TGTGCCACCAGCAGAGATTTGAAGACAGATACGCAGTATTTT. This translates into CATSRDLKTDTQYF.

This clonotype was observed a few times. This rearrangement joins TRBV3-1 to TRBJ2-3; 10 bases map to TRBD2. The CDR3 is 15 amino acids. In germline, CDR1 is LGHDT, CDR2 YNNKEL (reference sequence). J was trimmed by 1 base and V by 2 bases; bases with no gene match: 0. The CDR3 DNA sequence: TGTGCCAGCAGCCAACTAGCGGGGGGCACAGATACGCAGTATTTT. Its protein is CASSQLAGGTDTQYF.

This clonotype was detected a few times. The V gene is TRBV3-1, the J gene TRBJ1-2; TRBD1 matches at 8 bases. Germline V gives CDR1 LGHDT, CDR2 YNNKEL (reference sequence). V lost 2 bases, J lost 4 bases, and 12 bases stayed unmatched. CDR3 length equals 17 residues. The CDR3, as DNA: TGTGCCAGCAGCCAAAGAGGGACAGGCCAGGGAATCTATGGCTACACCTTC. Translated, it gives CASSQRGTGQGIYGYTF.

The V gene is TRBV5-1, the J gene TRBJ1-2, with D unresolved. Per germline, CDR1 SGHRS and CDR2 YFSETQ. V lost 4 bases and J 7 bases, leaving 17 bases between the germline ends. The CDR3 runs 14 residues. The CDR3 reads CASSPRREAGGYTF. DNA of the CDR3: TGCGCCAGCAGCCCACGGAGGGAGGCCGGTGGCTACACCTTC.

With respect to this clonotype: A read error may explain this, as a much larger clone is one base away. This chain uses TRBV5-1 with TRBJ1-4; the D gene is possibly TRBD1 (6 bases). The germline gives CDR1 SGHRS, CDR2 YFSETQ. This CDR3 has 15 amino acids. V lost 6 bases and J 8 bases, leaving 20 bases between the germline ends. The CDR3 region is CASTPESRGGEKLFF. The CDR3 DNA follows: TGCGCCAGCACCCCCGAGTCCAGGGGAGGAGAAAAACTGTTTTTT. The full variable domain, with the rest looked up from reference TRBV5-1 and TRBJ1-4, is KAGVTQTPRYLIKTRGQQVTLSCSPISGHRSVSWYQQTPGQGLQFLFEYFSETQRNKGNFPGRFSGRQFSNSRSEMNVSTLELGDSALYLCASTPESRGGEKLFFGSGTQLSVL.

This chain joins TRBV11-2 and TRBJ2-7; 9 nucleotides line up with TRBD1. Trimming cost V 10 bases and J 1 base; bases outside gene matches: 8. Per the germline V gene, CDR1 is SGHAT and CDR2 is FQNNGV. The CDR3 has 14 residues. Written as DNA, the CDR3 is TGTGCCACCTCCGGGACAGGGATTTCCTACGAGCAGTACTTC. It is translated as CATSGTGISYEQYF.

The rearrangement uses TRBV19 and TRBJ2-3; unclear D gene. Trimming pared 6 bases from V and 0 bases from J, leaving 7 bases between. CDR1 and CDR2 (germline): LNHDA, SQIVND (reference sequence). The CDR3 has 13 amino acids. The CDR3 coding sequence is TGTGCCAGTAGAACACGGAGCACAGATACGCAGTATTTT. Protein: CASRTRSTDTQYF. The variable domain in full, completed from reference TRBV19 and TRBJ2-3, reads DGGITQSPKYLFRKEGQNVTLSCEQNLNHDAMYWYRQDPGQGLRLIYYSQIVNDFQKGDIAEGYSVSREKKESFPLTVTSAQKNPTAFYLCASRTRSTDTQYFGPGTRLTVL.

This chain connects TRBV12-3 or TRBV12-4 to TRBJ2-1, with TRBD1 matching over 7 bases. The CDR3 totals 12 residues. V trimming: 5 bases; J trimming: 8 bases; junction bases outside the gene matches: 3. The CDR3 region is CASSQDRYEQFF. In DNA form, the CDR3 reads TGTGCCAGCAGTCAGGACAGGTATGAGCAGTTCTTC.

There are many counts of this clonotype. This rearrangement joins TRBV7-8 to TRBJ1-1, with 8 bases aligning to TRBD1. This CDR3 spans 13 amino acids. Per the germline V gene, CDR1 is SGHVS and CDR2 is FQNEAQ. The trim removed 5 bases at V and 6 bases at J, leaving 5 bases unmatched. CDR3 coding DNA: TGTGCCAGCAGCATCACGGACAGGGCTGAAGCTTTCTTT. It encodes CASSITDRAEAFF. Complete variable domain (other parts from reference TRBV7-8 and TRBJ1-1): GAGVSQSPRYKVAKRGQDVALRCDPISGHVSLFWYQQALGQGPEFLTYFQNEAQLDKSGLPSDRFFAERPEGSVSTLKIQRTQQEDSAVYLCASSITDRAEAFFGQGTRLTVV.

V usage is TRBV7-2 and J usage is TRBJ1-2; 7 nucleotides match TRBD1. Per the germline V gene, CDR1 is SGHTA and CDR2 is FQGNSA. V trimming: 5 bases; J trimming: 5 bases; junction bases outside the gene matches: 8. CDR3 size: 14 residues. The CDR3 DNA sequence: TGTGCCAGCAGCGCCACGACAGGGCTGTATGGCTACACCTTC. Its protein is CASSATTGLYGYTF.

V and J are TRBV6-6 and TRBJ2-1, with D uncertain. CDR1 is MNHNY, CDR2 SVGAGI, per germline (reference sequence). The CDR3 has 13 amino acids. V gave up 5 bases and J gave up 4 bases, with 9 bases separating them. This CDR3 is CASSQTEYNEQFF. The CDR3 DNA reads TGTGCCAGCAGTCAAACTGAGTACAATGAGCAGTTCTTC.

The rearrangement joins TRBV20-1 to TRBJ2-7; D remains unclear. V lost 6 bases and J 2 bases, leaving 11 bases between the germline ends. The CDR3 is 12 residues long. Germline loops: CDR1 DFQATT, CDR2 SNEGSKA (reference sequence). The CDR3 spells CSAPFSPYEQYF. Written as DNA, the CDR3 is TGCAGTGCCCCCTTCTCCCCCTACGAGCAGTACTTC.

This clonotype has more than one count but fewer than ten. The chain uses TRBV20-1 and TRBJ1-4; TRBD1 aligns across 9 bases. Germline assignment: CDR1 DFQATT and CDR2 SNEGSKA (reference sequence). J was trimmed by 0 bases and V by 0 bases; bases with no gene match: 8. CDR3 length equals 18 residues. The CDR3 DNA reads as TGCAGTGCTAGAGATTTGGGGACAGGGAGTGCAACTAATGAAAAACTGTTTTTT. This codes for CSARDLGTGSATNEKLFF.

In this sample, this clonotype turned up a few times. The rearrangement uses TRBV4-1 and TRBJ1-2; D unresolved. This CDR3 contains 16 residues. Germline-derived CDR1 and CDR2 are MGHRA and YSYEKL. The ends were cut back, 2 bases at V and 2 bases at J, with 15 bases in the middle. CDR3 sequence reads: CASSQRIRGLNYGYTF. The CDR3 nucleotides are TGCGCCAGCAGCCAACGGATCCGGGGATTGAACTATGGCTACACCTTC.

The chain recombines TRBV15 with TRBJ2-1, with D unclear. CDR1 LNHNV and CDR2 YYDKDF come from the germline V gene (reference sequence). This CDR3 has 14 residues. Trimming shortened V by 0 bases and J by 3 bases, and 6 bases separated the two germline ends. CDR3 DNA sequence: TGTGCCACCAGCAGAGATACCAGCTACAATGAGCAGTTCTTC. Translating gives CATSRDTSYNEQFF.

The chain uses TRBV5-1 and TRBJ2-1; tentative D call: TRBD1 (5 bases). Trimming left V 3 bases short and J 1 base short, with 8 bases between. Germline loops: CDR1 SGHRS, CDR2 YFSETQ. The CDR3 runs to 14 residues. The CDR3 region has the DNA TGCGCCAGCAGCTCCGACAGTTCCTACAATGAGCAGTTCTTC. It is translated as CASSSDSSYNEQFF.

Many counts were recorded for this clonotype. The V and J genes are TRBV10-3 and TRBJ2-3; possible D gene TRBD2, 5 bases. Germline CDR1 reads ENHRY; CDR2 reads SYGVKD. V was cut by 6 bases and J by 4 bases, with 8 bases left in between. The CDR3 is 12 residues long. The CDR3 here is CAIRNGADTQYF. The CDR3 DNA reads TGTGCCATCAGAAACGGGGCAGATACGCAGTATTTT.

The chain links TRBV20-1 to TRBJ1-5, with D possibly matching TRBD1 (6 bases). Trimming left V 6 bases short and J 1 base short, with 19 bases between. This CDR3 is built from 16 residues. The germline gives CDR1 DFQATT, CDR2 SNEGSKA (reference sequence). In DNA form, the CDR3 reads TGCAGTGCCAAAAATGGAGGGGGTAGGAGCAATCAGCCCCAGCATTTT. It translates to CSAKNGGGRSNQPQHF.

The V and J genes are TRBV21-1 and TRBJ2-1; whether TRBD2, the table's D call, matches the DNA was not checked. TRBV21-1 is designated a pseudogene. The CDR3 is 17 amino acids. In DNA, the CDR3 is TGTGCCAGCAGCATCCGGAGCGGGGGAGTGGGGGTCAATGAGCAGTTCTTC. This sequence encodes CASSIRSGGVGVNEQFF.

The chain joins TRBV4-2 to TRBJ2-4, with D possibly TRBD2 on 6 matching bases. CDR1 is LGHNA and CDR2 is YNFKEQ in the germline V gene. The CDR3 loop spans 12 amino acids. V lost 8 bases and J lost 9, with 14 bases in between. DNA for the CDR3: TGTGCCAGCGAGTCAGGGCGGGGCATTCAGTACTTC. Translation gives CASESGRGIQYF.

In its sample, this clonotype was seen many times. The CDR3 protein is CASSYGGVAYNEQFF. The CDR3 DNA reads as TGCGCCAGCAGCTACGGGGGGGTTGCCTACAATGAGCAGTTCTTC. The chain has TRBV5-1 and TRBJ2-1, with 8 bases that match TRBD2. This CDR3 comprises 15 residues. Germline assignment: CDR1 SGHRS and CDR2 YFSETQ. The V and J ends lost 3 bases and 2 bases, in that order; junction bases with no gene match: 4.

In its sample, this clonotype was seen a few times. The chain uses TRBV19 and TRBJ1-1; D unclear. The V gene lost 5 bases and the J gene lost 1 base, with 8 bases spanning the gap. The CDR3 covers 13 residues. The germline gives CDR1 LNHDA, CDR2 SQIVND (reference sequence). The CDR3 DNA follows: TGTGCCAGTAGTTACCGCACGAACACTGAAGCTTTCTTT. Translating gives CASSYRTNTEAFF.

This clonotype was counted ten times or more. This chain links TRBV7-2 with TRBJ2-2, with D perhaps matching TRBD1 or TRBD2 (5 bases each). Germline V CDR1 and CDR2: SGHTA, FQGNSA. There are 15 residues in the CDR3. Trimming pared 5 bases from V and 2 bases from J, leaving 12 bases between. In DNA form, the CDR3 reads TGTGCCAGCAGCACCGACGGGACCAACACCGGGGAGCTGTTTTTT. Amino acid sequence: CASSTDGTNTGELFF.

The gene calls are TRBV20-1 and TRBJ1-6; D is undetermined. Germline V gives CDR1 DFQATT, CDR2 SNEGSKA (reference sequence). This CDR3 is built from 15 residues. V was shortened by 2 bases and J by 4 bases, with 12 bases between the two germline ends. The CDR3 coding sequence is TGCAGTGCTAGACGGGCCGATCCGTATAATTCACCCCTCCACTTT. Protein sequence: CSARRADPYNSPLHF.

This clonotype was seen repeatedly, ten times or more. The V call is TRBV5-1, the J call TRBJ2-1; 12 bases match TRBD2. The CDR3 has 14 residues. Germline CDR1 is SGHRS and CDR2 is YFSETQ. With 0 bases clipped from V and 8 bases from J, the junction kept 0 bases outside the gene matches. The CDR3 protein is CASSLGLAGDEQFF. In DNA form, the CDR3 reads TGCGCCAGCAGCTTGGGACTAGCGGGAGATGAGCAGTTCTTC.

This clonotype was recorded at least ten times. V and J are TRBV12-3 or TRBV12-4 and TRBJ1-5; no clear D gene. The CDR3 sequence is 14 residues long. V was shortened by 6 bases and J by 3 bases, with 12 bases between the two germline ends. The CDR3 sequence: CASSLAGINQPQHF. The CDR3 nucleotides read TGTGCCAGCAGCCTCGCGGGGATCAATCAGCCCCAGCATTTT.